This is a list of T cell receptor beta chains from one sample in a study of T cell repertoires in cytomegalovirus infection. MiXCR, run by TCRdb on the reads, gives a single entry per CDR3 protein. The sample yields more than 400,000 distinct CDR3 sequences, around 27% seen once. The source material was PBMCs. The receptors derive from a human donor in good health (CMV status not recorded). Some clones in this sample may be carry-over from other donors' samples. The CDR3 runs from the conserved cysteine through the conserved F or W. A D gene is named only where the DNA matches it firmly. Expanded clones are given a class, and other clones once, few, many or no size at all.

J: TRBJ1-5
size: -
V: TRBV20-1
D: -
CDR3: CSARRGSQLSQPQHF
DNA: TGCAGTGCAAGAAGAGGGTCCCAGCTCTCTCAGCCCCAGCATTTT

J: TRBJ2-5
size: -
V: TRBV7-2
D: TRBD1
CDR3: CASSLRPGGLGETQYF
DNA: TGTGCCAGCAGCTTACGTCCAGGGGGCTTGGGGGAGACCCAGTACTTC

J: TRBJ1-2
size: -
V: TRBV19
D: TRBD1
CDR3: CASKWQGENYGYTF
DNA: TGTGCCAGTAAATGGCAGGGGGAAAACTATGGCTACACCTTC

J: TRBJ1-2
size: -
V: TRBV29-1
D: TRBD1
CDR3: CSVRDRGGSHGYTF
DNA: TGCAGCGTTCGGGACAGGGGTGGATCGCATGGCTACACCTTC

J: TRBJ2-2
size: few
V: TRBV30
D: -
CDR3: CAWSVLGTWDTGELFF
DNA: TGTGCCTGGAGTGTACTGGGGACGTGGGACACCGGGGAGCTGTTTTTT

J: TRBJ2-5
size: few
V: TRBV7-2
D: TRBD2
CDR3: CASSLQASSGSPQYF
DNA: TGTGCCAGCAGCTTACAAGCGTCTAGCGGGAGCCCGCAATACTTC

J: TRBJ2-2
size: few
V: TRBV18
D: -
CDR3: CASSPPSGNTGELFF
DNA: TGTGCCAGCTCACCACCGTCCGGGAACACCGGGGAGCTGTTTTTT

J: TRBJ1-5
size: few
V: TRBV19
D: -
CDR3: CASSIRGNNQPQHF
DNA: TGTGCCAGTAGTATCCGGGGGAACAATCAGCCCCAGCATTTT

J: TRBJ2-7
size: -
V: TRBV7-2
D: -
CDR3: CASSLNGRPYEQYF
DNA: TGTGCCAGCAGCTTAAATGGGAGACCCTACGAGCAGTACTTC

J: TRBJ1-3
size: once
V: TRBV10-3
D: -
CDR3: CAIGPVTSSGNTIYF
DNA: TGTGCCATCGGTCCAGTCACCTCCTCTGGAAACACCATATATTTT

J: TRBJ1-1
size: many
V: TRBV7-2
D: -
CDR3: CASSVQVNTEAFF
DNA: TGTGCCAGCAGCGTTCAGGTGAACACTGAAGCTTTCTTT

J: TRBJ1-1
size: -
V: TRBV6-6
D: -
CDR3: CASSPPYGNTEAFF
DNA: TGTGCCAGCAGCCCCCCTTACGGGAACACTGAAGCTTTCTTT

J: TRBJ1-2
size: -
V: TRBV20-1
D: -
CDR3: CSVEQGYTF
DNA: TGCAGTGTTGAGCAGGGCTACACCTTC

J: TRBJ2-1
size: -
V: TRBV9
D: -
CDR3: CASSVDGRARGNEQFF
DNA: TGTGCCAGCAGCGTAGATGGGCGGGCACGTGGGAATGAGCAGTTCTTC

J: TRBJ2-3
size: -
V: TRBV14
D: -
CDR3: CASSQDLGGDTQYF
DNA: TGTGCCAGCAGCCAAGATCTGGGCGGAGATACGCAGTATTTT

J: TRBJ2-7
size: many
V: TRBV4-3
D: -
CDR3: CASSPGKGGPFSYEQYF
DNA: TGCGCCAGCAGCCCGGGTAAAGGGGGTCCTTTCTCCTACGAGCAGTACTTC

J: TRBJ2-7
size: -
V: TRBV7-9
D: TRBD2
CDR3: CASSYLFQGGSDEQYF
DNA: TGTGCCAGCAGTTACCTATTCCAGGGAGGGTCAGACGAGCAGTACTTC

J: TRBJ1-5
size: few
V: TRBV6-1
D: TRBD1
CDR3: CASISGGNNQPQHF
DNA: TGTGCCAGCATATCAGGGGGCAACAATCAGCCCCAGCATTTT

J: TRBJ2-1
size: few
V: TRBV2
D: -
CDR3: CASKEQNNEQFF
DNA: TGTGCCAGCAAGGAGCAGAACAATGAGCAGTTCTTC

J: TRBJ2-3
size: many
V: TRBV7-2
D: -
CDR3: CASSFWAADTQYF
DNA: TGTGCCAGCAGCTTTTGGGCGGCAGATACGCAGTATTTT

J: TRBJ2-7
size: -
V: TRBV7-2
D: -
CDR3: CASSLVITASYEQYF
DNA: TGTGCCAGCAGCTTAGTAATCACAGCCTCCTACGAGCAGTACTTC

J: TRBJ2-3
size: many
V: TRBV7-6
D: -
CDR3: CASSLVGDPVDTQYF
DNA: TGTGCCAGCAGCTTAGTGGGGGATCCCGTGGATACGCAGTATTTT

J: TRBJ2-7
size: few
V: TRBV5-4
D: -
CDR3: CASSSKKTSGSRYEQYF
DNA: TGTGCCAGCAGCTCGAAAAAGACAAGCGGTTCCCGCTACGAGCAGTACTTC

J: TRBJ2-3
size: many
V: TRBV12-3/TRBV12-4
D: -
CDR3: CASSSDREADTQYF
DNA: TGTGCCAGCAGTTCTGACAGGGAGGCAGATACGCAGTATTTT

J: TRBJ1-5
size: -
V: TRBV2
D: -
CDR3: CASSAFGGDSNQPQHF
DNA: TGTGCCAGCAGTGCGTTTGGCGGGGACAGCAATCAGCCCCAGCATTTT

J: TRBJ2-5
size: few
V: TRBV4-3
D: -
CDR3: CASSQSLQEGETQYF
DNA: TGCGCCAGCAGCCAATCCCTTCAGGAGGGAGAGACCCAGTACTTC

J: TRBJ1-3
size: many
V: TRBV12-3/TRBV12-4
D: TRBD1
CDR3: CASSLAGQGENTIYF
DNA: TGTGCCAGCAGTTTAGCTGGACAGGGTGAAAACACCATATATTTT

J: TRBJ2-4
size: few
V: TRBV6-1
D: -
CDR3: CASSSGRKNIQYF
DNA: TGTGCCAGCAGTTCGGGGAGGAAAAACATTCAGTACTTC

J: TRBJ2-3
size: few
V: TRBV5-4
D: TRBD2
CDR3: CASNHRTSGGQSTDTQYF
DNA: TGTGCCAGCAACCATCGGACTAGCGGGGGCCAAAGCACAGATACGCAGTATTTT

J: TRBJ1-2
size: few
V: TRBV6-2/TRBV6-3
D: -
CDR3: CASSSFSAGDYGYTF
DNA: TGTGCCAGCAGTTCCTTTTCAGCGGGCGACTATGGCTACACCTTC

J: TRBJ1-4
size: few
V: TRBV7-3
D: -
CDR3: CASSLDSGPNEKLFF
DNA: TGTGCCAGCAGCTTGGATTCGGGGCCAAATGAAAAACTGTTTTTT

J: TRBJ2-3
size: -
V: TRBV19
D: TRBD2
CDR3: CATWDTLAGGKTDTQYF
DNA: TGTGCCACCTGGGACACCCTAGCGGGCGGGAAAACAGATACGCAGTATTTT

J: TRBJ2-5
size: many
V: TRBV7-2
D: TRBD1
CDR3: CASSLVDREETQYF
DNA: TGTGCCAGCAGCTTAGTTGACAGGGAGGAGACCCAGTACTTC

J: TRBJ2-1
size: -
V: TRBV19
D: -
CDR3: CASSKARLGINEQFF
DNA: TGTGCCAGTAGTAAGGCTAGGTTGGGGATAAATGAGCAGTTCTTC

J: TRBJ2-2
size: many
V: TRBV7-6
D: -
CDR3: CASSLAVPNTGELFF
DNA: TGTGCCAGCAGCTTAGCGGTTCCGAACACCGGGGAGCTGTTTTTT

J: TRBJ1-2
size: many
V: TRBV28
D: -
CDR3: CASSLETPTGWIYGYTF
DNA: TGTGCCAGCAGCTTGGAGACACCCACAGGGTGGATCTATGGCTACACCTTC

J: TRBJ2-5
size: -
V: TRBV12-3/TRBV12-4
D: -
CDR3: CASSLRQVWETQYF
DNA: TGTGCCAGCAGTTTACGCCAGGTGTGGGAGACCCAGTACTTC

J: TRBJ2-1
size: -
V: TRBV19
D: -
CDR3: CASSIGGVDEQFF
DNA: TGTGCCAGTAGTATAGGAGGGGTCGATGAGCAGTTCTTC

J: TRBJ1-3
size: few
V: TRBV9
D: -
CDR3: CASTDSDSLNGNTIYF
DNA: TGTGCCAGCACCGACTCGGACAGTTTAAATGGAAACACCATATATTTT

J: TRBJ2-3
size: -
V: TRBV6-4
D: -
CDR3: CASSPRTDYTDTQYF
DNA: TGTGCCAGCAGTCCCAGGACAGATTACACAGATACGCAGTATTTT

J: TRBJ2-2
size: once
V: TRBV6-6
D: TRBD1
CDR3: CASRPGQGGSGELFF
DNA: TGTGCCAGCAGGCCGGGACAGGGCGGGTCCGGGGAGCTGTTTTTT

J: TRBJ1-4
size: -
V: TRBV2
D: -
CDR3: CASKLDSHDEKLFF
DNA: TGTGCCAGCAAATTAGACAGCCATGATGAAAAACTGTTTTTT

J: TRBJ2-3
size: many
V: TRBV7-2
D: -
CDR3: CASSLKSGRGTDTQYF
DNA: TGTGCCAGCAGCTTAAAATCGGGGCGGGGCACAGATACGCAGTATTTT

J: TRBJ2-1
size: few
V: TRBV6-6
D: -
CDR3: CASSKHKQGYRGNEQFF
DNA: TGTGCCAGCAGTAAACACAAACAGGGTTATCGGGGCAATGAGCAGTTCTTC

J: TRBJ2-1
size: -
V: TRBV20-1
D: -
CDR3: CSARVGRGSYNEQFF
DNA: TGCAGTGCTAGAGTAGGGCGGGGCTCCTACAATGAGCAGTTCTTC

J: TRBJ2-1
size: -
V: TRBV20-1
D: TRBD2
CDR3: CSASPSGRAVEQFF
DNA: TGCAGTGCTAGCCCTAGCGGGAGGGCCGTTGAGCAGTTCTTC

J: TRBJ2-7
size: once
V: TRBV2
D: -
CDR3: CASNRDSIYEQYF
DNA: TGTGCCAGCAATCGGGACTCGATCTACGAGCAGTACTTC

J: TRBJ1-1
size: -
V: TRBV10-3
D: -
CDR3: CAISDPTVTNTEAFF
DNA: TGTGCCATCAGTGATCCAACAGTGACGAACACTGAAGCTTTCTTT

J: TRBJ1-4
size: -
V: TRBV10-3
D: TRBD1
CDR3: CATADRYNEKLFF
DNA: TGTGCCACCGCGGACAGGTATAATGAAAAACTGTTTTTT

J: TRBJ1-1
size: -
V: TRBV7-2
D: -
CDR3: CASSLPLGAGPSNTEAFF
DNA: TGTGCCAGCAGCTTACCCCTCGGGGCCGGCCCTTCGAACACTGAAGCTTTCTTT

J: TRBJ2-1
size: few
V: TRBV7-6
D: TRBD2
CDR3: CASMTAGGSDEQFF
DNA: TGTGCCAGCATGACAGCGGGAGGGAGTGATGAGCAGTTCTTC

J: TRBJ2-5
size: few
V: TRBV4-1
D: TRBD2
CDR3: CASSQEGASGNQETQYF
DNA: TGCGCCAGCAGCCAAGAGGGAGCTAGCGGGAACCAAGAGACCCAGTACTTC

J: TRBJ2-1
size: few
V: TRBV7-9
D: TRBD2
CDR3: CASSPPWREGLYNEQFF
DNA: TGTGCCAGCAGCCCCCCCTGGAGGGAGGGGTTATACAATGAGCAGTTCTTC

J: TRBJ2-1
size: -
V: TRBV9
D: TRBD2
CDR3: CASSVAGLAGVLYEQFF
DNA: TGTGCCAGCAGCGTAGCCGGCCTAGCGGGAGTTTTGTATGAGCAGTTCTTC